Shown below are 11 T cell receptor beta chains from a single sample sequenced in a study of cytomegalovirus exposure and HLA in healthy donors. The PCR contained 60 Vbeta and 13 Jbeta primers. TCRdb's copy holds only in-frame clones and misses some; the assay was immunoSEQ multiplex PCR. The data include some 46,000 clones; the top ten clones carry approximately 1.7%. The sample taken for sequencing was PBMCs. The receptors were gathered from a woman aged 25-40 years in good health and CMV-seronegative.

The V and J genes are TRBV6-1 and TRBJ2-7, with a weak D call TRBD1 (5 bases). Germline assignment: CDR1 MNHNS and CDR2 SASEGT. V lost 3 bases and J lost 0, with 12 bases in between. The CDR3 is 15 amino acids. CDR3 coding DNA: TGTGCCAGCAGTGACTCGACAGCAAGCTCCTACGAGCAGTACTTC. Amino acids: CASSDSTASSYEQYF.

The CDR3 here is CSASYGGADTQYF. The CDR3 region has the DNA TGCAGCGCTTCTTACGGGGGTGCAGATACGCAGTATTTT. This sequence joins TRBV29-1 and TRBJ2-3; tentatively, D is TRBD2 (6 bases). The ends were cut back, 7 bases at V and 4 bases at J, with 15 bases in the middle. The CDR3 loop spans 13 amino acids. The germline CDR1 and CDR2 sequences are SQVTM and ANQGSEA.

The gene calls are TRBV29-1 and TRBJ2-6; tentatively, D is TRBD1 (6 bases). V was trimmed by 4 bases and J by 0 bases, leaving 13 bases between them. This CDR3 contains 16 residues. Germline V CDR1 and CDR2: SQVTM, ANQGSEA. The CDR3 nucleotides read TGCAGCGTTGTACGGCAGGGGCCCTCTGGGGCCAACGTCCTGACTTTC. It yields the protein CSVVRQGPSGANVLTF.

The chain couples TRBV18 to TRBJ2-1, with 9 positions matching TRBD1. The germline V gene encodes CDR1 KGHSH and CDR2 LQKENI. The J segment lost 3 bases and the V segment lost 3 bases, leaving 6 bases of the junction unmatched. This CDR3 has 16 residues. Here the CDR3 reads CASSPPGQGSYNEQFF. The DNA for the CDR3 is TGTGCCAGCTCACCCCCGGGACAGGGAAGCTACAATGAGCAGTTCTTC.

CDR3 loop: CASRVTSGSEEQFF. The CDR3 DNA reads as TGTGCCAGTAGGGTGACTAGCGGGAGTGAAGAGCAGTTCTTC. The rearrangement joins TRBV19 to TRBJ2-1; the match to TRBD2 covers 12 bases. Unmatched junction bases numbered 7, after V lost 6 bases and J lost 10 bases. The CDR3 contains 14 residues. Germline V CDR1 and CDR2: LNHDA, SQIVND (reference sequence).

The CDR3 DNA reads as TGTGCCAGCAGTTTTAGCCCACTCTACGAGCAGTACTTC. Translation: CASSFSPLYEQYF. V is TRBV28 and J is TRBJ2-7; D is unclear. The CDR3 sequence is 13 residues long. Germline V lookup: CDR1 MDHEN, CDR2 SYDVKM. V was trimmed by 3 bases and J by 3 bases, leaving 9 bases between them.

The genes are TRBV6-1 and TRBJ2-7; no clear D gene. Trimming left V 1 base short and J 0 bases short, with 7 bases between. Germline CDR1 MNHNS, CDR2 SASEGT. This CDR3 contains 14 residues. The chain's CDR3 is CASSEDEFSYEQYF. CDR3 DNA sequence: TGTGCCAGCAGTGAAGATGAGTTCTCCTACGAGCAGTACTTC.

The V call is TRBV6-1, the J call TRBJ2-7, with D perhaps TRBD1 (6 bases). The V and J ends lost 6 bases and 2 bases respectively, with 11 bases between them. Germline values: CDR1 MNHNS, CDR2 SASEGT. The length of the CDR3 is 13 residues. As DNA, the CDR3 is TGTGCCAGCAGCCTCCAGGGGACCTACGAGCAGTACTTC. Translation gives CASSLQGTYEQYF.

This chain connects TRBV4-3 to TRBJ1-1, with 7 bases matching TRBD1. The J segment lost 6 bases and the V segment lost 3 bases, leaving 13 bases of the junction unmatched. The germline CDR1 and CDR2 sequences are LGHNA and YSLEER. The CDR3 has 16 amino acids. CDR3 nucleotides: TGCGCCAGCAGCCAGGGGCTAACAGGGGCGAGCGCTGAAGCTTTCTTT. Its translation: CASSQGLTGASAEAFF.

The chain joins TRBV4-1 to TRBJ2-3; weak D call: TRBD2 (6 bases). Germline CDR1 and CDR2: MGHRA and YSYEKL. Trimming took off 0 bases at V and 6 bases at J, with 22 bases between the two ends. The CDR3 has 18 amino acids. CDR3 coding DNA: TGCGCCAGCAGCCAAGAATTTGCGGGGAGAGGGGTACTGGATACGCAGTATTTT. Its protein product is CASSQEFAGRGVLDTQYF.

The chain employs TRBV11-2 and TRBJ2-5; D is perhaps TRBD2 (5 bases). The assigned J gene may be wrong: the sequence end matches TRBJ2-7 better. This CDR3 is 15 amino acids long. The germline CDR1 and CDR2 sequences are SGHAT and FQNNGV. CDR3 in DNA: TGTGCCAGCAGCTTAGATGGTGGGGAGTCCTACGAGCAGTACTTC. It encodes CASSLDGGESYEQYF.